This T cell receptor beta chain was observed in a study of blood T cell repertoires in COVID-19. Study background: PBMCs, B-cell-depleted T cells, or T cells provided the cDNA or gDNA that made up the material.

Per the original data handling: Amplification from reference gene primers served as the basis for estimated nucleated cell counts. The method was immunoSEQ multiplex PCR; TCRdb's version includes in-frame clones alone and lacks a portion of them. The D gene and trimming were derived from the DNA, and the V and J assignments and clone size from that table. Of roughly 150,000 clones in the sample, roughly 80% were seen once. The sequence derives from a man aged 65 to 85 with active or convalescent COVID-19. The material sequenced was peripheral blood.

CDR3 protein: CASSLEGQGVTEAFF. The CDR3, as DNA: TGCGCCAGCAGCTTGGAAGGGCAGGGGGTCACTGAAGCTTTCTTT. The chain couples TRBV5-1 to TRBJ1-1; 7 bases are shared with TRBD1. The germline CDR1 and CDR2 sequences are SGHRS and YFSETQ. The V segment lost 0 bases and the J segment 4 bases; nucleotides outside the gene matches: 6. The CDR3 runs to 15 residues.